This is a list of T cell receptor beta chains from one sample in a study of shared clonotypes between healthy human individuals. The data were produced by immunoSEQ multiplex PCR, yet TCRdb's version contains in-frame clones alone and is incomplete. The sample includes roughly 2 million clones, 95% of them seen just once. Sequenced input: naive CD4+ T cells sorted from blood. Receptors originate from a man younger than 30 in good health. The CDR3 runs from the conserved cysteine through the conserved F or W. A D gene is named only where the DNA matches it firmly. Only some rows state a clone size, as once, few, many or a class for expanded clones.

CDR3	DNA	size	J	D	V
CAIMASGGPYNEQFF	TGTGCCATCATGGCTAGCGGGGGGCCATACAATGAGCAGTTCTTC	NA	TRBJ2-1	TRBD2	TRBV10-3
CAISESGLAGFNEQFF	TGTGCCATCAGTGAATCGGGACTAGCGGGGTTCAATGAGCAGTTCTTC	NA	TRBJ2-1	TRBD2	TRBV10-3
CASRLEPTATASSTYEQYF	TGTGCAAGTCGCTTAGAACCTACAGCAACAGCGTCTAGTACCTACGAGCAGTACTTC	NA	TRBJ2-7	NA	TRBV12-2
CASSPRGFKGEQYF	TGTGCCAGCAGCCCTCGAGGATTTAAGGGCGAGCAGTACTTC	NA	TRBJ2-7	NA	TRBV7-2
CASSLRAPVTGELFF	TGTGCCAGCAGCTTACGAGCGCCGGTCACCGGGGAGCTGTTTTTT	NA	TRBJ2-2	NA	TRBV11-2
CASSPLGVAEQFF	TGTGCCAGCTCACCACTGGGAGTGGCTGAGCAGTTCTTC	NA	TRBJ2-1	NA	TRBV18
CAWNRDRGNTGELFF	TGTGCCTGGAACCGGGACAGGGGGAACACCGGGGAGCTGTTTTTT	NA	TRBJ2-2	TRBD1	TRBV30
CASSLDAGGSSYNEQFF	TGCGCCAGCAGCCTAGACGCGGGGGGGAGCTCCTACAATGAGCAGTTCTTC	NA	TRBJ2-1	TRBD2	TRBV4-1
CAWKAPFSYNEQFF	TGTGCCTGGAAGGCCCCGTTCTCCTACAATGAGCAGTTCTTC	NA	TRBJ2-1	NA	TRBV30
CASSLGGANNQPQHF	TGTGCCAGCAGCTTAGGGGGCGCGAACAATCAGCCCCAGCATTTT	NA	TRBJ1-5	NA	TRBV7-9
CASSGRDRNTYNEQFF	TGTGCCAGCAGCGGTCGGGACAGGAACACCTACAATGAGCAGTTCTTC	NA	TRBJ2-1	NA	TRBV21-1
CAWSAGTGINQPQHF	TGTGCCTGGAGTGCCGGGACAGGAATCAATCAGCCCCAGCATTTT	NA	TRBJ1-5	TRBD1	TRBV30
CASSPGTSGRGLYNTGELFF	TGCGCCAGCAGCCCCGGGACTAGCGGGAGGGGCCTTTATAACACCGGGGAGCTGTTTTTT	once	TRBJ2-2	TRBD2	TRBV4-1
CASRSGGINYGYTF	TGTGCCAGCAGATCAGGGGGCATCAACTATGGCTACACCTTC	NA	TRBJ1-2	TRBD1	TRBV2
CASGNAGDNPLHF	TGTGCCAGCGGGAATGCTGGAGACAATCCCCTCCACTTT	few	TRBJ1-6	NA	TRBV2
CASSLVGTQYF	TGTGCCAGCAGCTTAGTGGGGACCCAGTACTTC	once	TRBJ2-5	NA	TRBV7-6
CASSLEASGTEAFF	TGTGCCAGCAGCTTAGAGGCCAGTGGCACTGAAGCTTTCTTT	NA	TRBJ1-1	NA	TRBV7-8
CASSRIQEKLFF	TGTGCCAGCAGCAGAATACAGGAAAAACTGTTTTTT	NA	TRBJ1-4	NA	TRBV7-9
CASSLAGNTEAFF	TGTGCCAGCAGCTTGGCGGGGAACACTGAAGCTTTCTTT	few	TRBJ1-1	NA	TRBV5-4
CASNPGLSTQTEAFF	TGTGCCAGCAATCCGGGCCTCAGCACACAAACTGAAGCTTTCTTT	NA	TRBJ1-1	NA	TRBV7-9
CASRRGGTDTQYF	TGTGCCAGCAGGCGGGGGGGCACAGATACGCAGTATTTT	NA	TRBJ2-3	TRBD2	TRBV6-6
CASSRDRDQPQHF	TGTGCCAGCAGTAGGGACAGGGATCAGCCCCAGCATTTT	few	TRBJ1-5	TRBD1	TRBV6-5
CASSLGSSGAETQYF	TGCGCCAGCAGCTTGGGATCTAGTGGGGCAGAGACCCAGTACTTC	NA	TRBJ2-5	NA	TRBV5-1
CASSFNLDTDTQYF	TGCGCCAGCAGCTTTAATCTAGACACAGATACGCAGTATTTT	NA	TRBJ2-3	NA	TRBV5-1
CASRDSRINYGYTF	TGTGCCAGCAGGGACAGCCGAATTAACTATGGCTACACCTTC	NA	TRBJ1-2	NA	TRBV28
CASSLGSGNTEAFF	TGTGCCAGCAGCTTAGGATCCGGGAACACTGAAGCTTTCTTT	NA	TRBJ1-1	NA	TRBV7-2
CATSRSRAEETQYF	TGTGCCACCAGCAGATCCCGGGCGGAAGAGACCCAGTACTTC	NA	TRBJ2-5	NA	TRBV15
CASSYPGLGGYNEQFF	TGTGCCAGCAGTTACCCGGGACTAGGAGGGTACAATGAGCAGTTCTTC	NA	TRBJ2-1	TRBD2	TRBV6-5
CASSGNRRNSNQPQHF	TGTGCCAGCAGTGGAAACAGAAGGAATAGCAATCAGCCCCAGCATTTT	NA	TRBJ1-5	NA	TRBV28
CASSPFERQSLFF	TGTGCCAGCTCACCCTTTGAGCGTCAATCCCTGTTTTTT	NA	TRBJ1-4	NA	TRBV18
CASSHPTDTQYF	TGCGCCAGCAGCCACCCCACAGATACGCAGTATTTT	NA	TRBJ2-3	NA	TRBV4-1
CASSYGDNYYEQYF	TGTGCCAGCAGTTACGGGGACAACTACTACGAGCAGTACTTC	NA	TRBJ2-7	NA	TRBV6-6
CATIPSYSNYGYTF	TGTGCCACCATCCCATCATATTCTAACTATGGCTACACCTTC	NA	TRBJ1-2	NA	TRBV28
CASSQEWTPANTEAFF	TGCGCCAGCAGCCAAGAATGGACGCCAGCGAACACTGAAGCTTTCTTT	NA	TRBJ1-1	NA	TRBV4-1
CASSSRDFSGGTQYF	TGTGCCAGCAGTTCCCGGGACTTTTCGGGAGGGACCCAGTACTTC	NA	TRBJ2-5	TRBD2	TRBV2
CASRLQGATNEKLFF	TGTGCCAGTAGACTACAGGGTGCAACTAATGAAAAACTGTTTTTT	NA	TRBJ1-4	NA	TRBV19
CASTKQGAIAGANVLTF	TGTGCCAGCACAAAACAGGGGGCCATAGCTGGGGCCAACGTCCTGACTTTC	NA	TRBJ2-6	TRBD1	TRBV5-4
CASSDLAGAGVLHF	TGTGCCAGCAGTGACCTGGCAGGGGCTGGGGTCCTCCACTTT	NA	TRBJ1-6	NA	TRBV6-1
CASRPGQGNGYTF	TGTGCCAGCAGGCCCGGACAGGGGAATGGCTACACCTTC	NA	TRBJ1-2	TRBD1	TRBV27
CASSQGLADYNEQFF	TGTGCCAGCTCACAGGGACTAGCAGACTACAATGAGCAGTTCTTC	many	TRBJ2-1	TRBD2	TRBV18
CASSDQGMNTEAFF	TGTGCCAGCAGCGACCAGGGGATGAACACTGAAGCTTTCTTT	NA	TRBJ1-1	NA	TRBV28
CASVSGAGKTEAFF	TGTGCCAGCGTGAGCGGAGCGGGGAAGACTGAAGCTTTCTTT	NA	TRBJ1-1	NA	TRBV28
CASSAQGSGTDTQYF	TGTGCCAGCAGCGCCCAGGGGAGCGGCACAGATACGCAGTATTTT	NA	TRBJ2-3	NA	TRBV11-2
CAWSPTGGAYGYTF	TGTGCCTGGAGTCCGACAGGGGGCGCGTATGGCTACACCTTC	NA	TRBJ1-2	TRBD1	TRBV30
CASNLLATATDTQYF	TGTGCCAGCAACCTACTAGCGACGGCCACAGATACGCAGTATTTT	once	TRBJ2-3	TRBD2	TRBV2
CASSLIAWDYTF	TGTGCCAGCAGCTTAATCGCCTGGGACTACACCTTC	NA	TRBJ1-2	NA	TRBV13
CASSFGGGASYEQYF	TGTGCCAGCAGCTTTGGAGGCGGGGCCTCCTACGAGCAGTACTTC	NA	TRBJ2-7	NA	TRBV5-4
CASSFRDAAGNTIYF	TGTGCCAGCAGCTTCAGGGATGCGGCTGGAAACACCATATATTTT	NA	TRBJ1-3	NA	TRBV7-8
CASSPTIWSFGYTF	TGTGCCAGCAGCCCGACCATCTGGTCGTTTGGCTACACCTTC	NA	TRBJ1-2	NA	TRBV14
CASSTGTAAYEQYF	TGTGCCAGTAGTACCGGGACAGCCGCCTACGAGCAGTACTTC	NA	TRBJ2-7	TRBD1	TRBV19
CASQGQGNSPLHF	TGTGCCTCTCAAGGTCAGGGTAATTCACCCCTCCACTTT	NA	TRBJ1-6	NA	TRBV6-1
CASSSGLAGGQETQYF	TGCGCCAGCAGCTCGGGACTAGCGGGGGGACAAGAGACCCAGTACTTC	NA	TRBJ2-5	TRBD2	TRBV5-1
CASPNRGRDEKLFF	TGTGCCAGCCCTAACAGGGGGCGCGATGAAAAACTGTTTTTT	NA	TRBJ1-4	TRBD1	TRBV27
CASSFGQGSGETQYF	TGTGCCAGCAGCTTTGGACAGGGGAGTGGAGAGACCCAGTACTTC	once	TRBJ2-5	TRBD1	TRBV7-9